A single T cell receptor beta chain is shown here with its context. Only a few counts were recorded for this clone. Its antigen is unknown. One base away there is no much larger clone; base qualities are not given. The CDR3 regions of human TCRbeta chains were subjected to immunosequencing. The authors processed their data as follows. TCRs in the repertoires were matched against a reference library of SARS-CoV-2-specific TCRs that had been generated with the MIRA antigen-specificity platform. Breadth was defined as the fraction of unique TCRs that were SARS-CoV-2-associated, and depth was defined as the fraction of total T cells that were SARS-CoV-2-associated. Each spike-specific TCR was assigned to its reactive spike region and to a CD4 or CD8 class using the MIRA data. Log10-transformed breadth and depth values were compared by one-way ANOVA with Sidak's multiple comparisons tests. TCRdb mirrors the immuneACCESS table, restricted to in-frame sequences. Some clones are absent from its copies; in checked studies, under half trace to an unresolved V gene, and the reason for the others is unknown. V and J calls and clone size come straight from that table; D and trimming were deduced from the DNA. Across this sample there are fewer than 130,000 clones, with 87% seen only once. Roughly 3.2% of the sample belongs to the ten largest clones.

Interpreted using the paper, the time point label stands for: baseline before first vaccination. Samples from vaccinated people were obtained from the UK trials COV001 and COV002, which included a single-blind randomized controlled phase 2/3 trial of AZD1222 (ChAdOx1 nCoV-19) in healthy adults. For TCRbeta chain sequencing, PBMC samples were collected from trial participants at day 0 and at day 28 after the second dose. V sheds 0 bases and J sheds 8 bases, leaving 8 bases between their ends. The CDR3 numbers 12 residues from cysteine through phenylalanine. Of the read, only the CDR3 DNA is kept; its 36 bases are in frame from base 1. The germline V gene (reference sequence) supplies CDR1 SGHNT and CDR2 YYREEE. The data stem from a study of T cell responses to AZD1222 COVID-19 vaccine (dated by TCRdb to the early 2020s). With regard to the full study: AZD1222 recipients with second doses at about 4 weeks or about 12 weeks were pooled, because spike-specific TCR depth and breadth did not differ between schedules. TCR sequencing was performed for roughly 240 trial participants, of whom about 200 were given two doses of AZD1222 and roughly 25 were given two doses of MenACWY control vaccine. Enrollment into the trials was organized by age into subgroups of 18-55, 56-69 and 70-plus years, and those subgroups contained roughly 150, 30 and 60 TCR-sequenced participants, respectively. On the study overall, not on this receptor specifically: Participants were mostly white British, with more females than males. The authors suggested clonal diversity may have been underestimated. A significant rise in spike-specific TCR breadth and depth was observed after two AZD1222 doses relative to day 0 and relative to MenACWY recipients. Conclusions about previously exposed vaccinees are limited, since just 5 or 6 AZD1222 recipients were seropositive for SARS-CoV-2 at baseline. The vaccine-associated CD4 TCRs covered the entire spike protein, and the dominant responses fell in regions 160-218 and 743-854. Because no day 14 peak-response samples were available, the repertoires could be characterized only after the peak T cell response. Epitopes outside the regions mutated in the B.1.351 and B.1.1.7 variants were reportedly recognized by nearly half of the unique spike-specific TCRs. In the small 56-69-year group, the increase in depth fell short of significance, most likely because of low power.

The source material was peripheral blood, sampled on day 0 of AZD1222 vaccination. The TCR originated in an adult in good health. The sequence is built from TRBV5-4 and TRBJ1-2; the D gene cannot be named for sure. The DNA sequence follows: TGTGCCAGCAGCTTGGATGAGGAGGGCTACACCTTC. Its product reads: CASSLDEEGYTF.